This TCR beta chain originates from a study of a mutant IDH1 vaccine in newly diagnosed glioma. V lost 2 bases, J lost 3 bases, and 3 bases stayed unmatched. Germline V CDR1 and CDR2: KGHSH, LQKENI. The CDR3 runs to 14 residues. Remarks on this clone: Its antigen is still unknown.

Time point of the sample: week 47, end of study. The content of each vaccine dose was 300 ug of mutant IDH1 20-mer peptide, and topical imiquimod accompanied it. The protocol was immunoSEQ multiplex PCR, while the TCRdb copy is restricted to in-frame clones and leaves out a portion. The sample has about 11,000 clones; 65% to 85% are singletons. The TCR sequence derives from a man aged 25-40 years with glioma. V is TRBV18 and J is TRBJ1-2; TRBD1 matches at 7 bases. The specimen was PBMCs, collected from a glioma patient whose treatment included an IDH1 peptide vaccine. CDR3 residues: CASSPTGQDYGYTF. The CDR3 DNA sequence: TGTGCCAGCTCACCAACTGGACAGGACTATGGCTACACCTTC.